These 3 T cell receptor beta chains were sequenced from one sample in a study of cytomegalovirus exposure and HLA in healthy donors. The PCR employed 60 Vbeta primers together with 13 Jbeta primers. This table comes from immunoSEQ multiplex PCR, and its TCRdb copy is limited to in-frame clones, with some not included. Here the sample spans fewer than 200,000 clones, around 82% being singletons. Sequenced: PBMCs. All receptors come from a woman under 40 in good health and CMV-seropositive.

The V and J genes are TRBV28 and TRBJ2-7; weak D call: TRBD1 (6 bases). V dropped 8 bases and J dropped 1 base, with 12 bases sitting between them. The CDR3 extends over 13 amino acids. The germline gives CDR1 MDHEN, CDR2 SYDVKM. CDR3 residues: CASFRTASYEQYF. Written as DNA, the CDR3 is TGTGCCAGCTTCCGGACAGCTTCCTACGAGCAGTACTTC.

V is TRBV29-1 and J is TRBJ1-3; a possible D gene is TRBD1 (6 bases). Per germline, CDR1 SQVTM and CDR2 ANQGSEA. This CDR3 comprises 14 residues. V lost 4 bases, J lost 0 bases, and 10 bases lay in between. This CDR3 is CSVAGQNSGNTIYF. The CDR3 nucleotides read TGCAGCGTTGCCGGACAGAACTCTGGAAACACCATATATTTT. Full variable domain (missing parts from reference TRBV29-1 and TRBJ1-3): SAVISQKPSRDICQRGTSLTIQCQVDSQVTMMFWYRQQPGQSLTLIATANQGSEATYESGFVIDKFPISRPNLTFSTLTVSNMSPEDSSIYLCSVAGQNSGNTIYFGEGSWLTVV.

The chain employs TRBV6-5 and TRBJ2-5; a weak D match, TRBD2 (5 bases). The CDR3 is made up of 12 amino acids. CDR1 is MNHEY, CDR2 SVGAGI, per germline. The ends were cut back, 8 bases at V and 3 bases at J, with 10 bases in the middle. The CDR3 DNA sequence: TGTGCCAGCGCTCGGGGAAAAGAGACCCAGTACTTC. This gives the protein CASARGKETQYF.